This is a list of T cell receptor beta chains from one sample in a study of vaccination and CD4 T cells after COVID-19. From the PCR reads, TCRdb called clonotypes with MiXCR, one entry per CDR3 protein. The data contain more than 20,000 distinct CDR3 sequences, about half of them singletons. No antigen has been assigned to these receptors. The sample here was CD4+ T cells from blood, cultured in vitro, taken about 7 months after SARS-CoV-2 vaccination. Receptor source: a human donor who had recovered from COVID-19. Both conserved end residues are part of each CDR3. The D gene is left open where the match is weak. Only part of the rows carry a size: once, few, many, or a class if the clone is expanded.

size: few; D: NA; J: TRBJ2-3; V: TRBV20-1; DNA: TGCAGTGCTAGCAGGGGGGCTAGCACAGATACGCAGTATTTT; CDR3: CSASRGASTDTQYF
size: few; D: TRBD2; J: TRBJ2-1; V: TRBV20-1; DNA: TGCAGTGCAAGTAGCGGGAGGGCCTCCTACAATGAGCAGTTCTTC; CDR3: CSASSGRASYNEQFF
size: few; D: NA; J: TRBJ2-7; V: TRBV7-8; DNA: TGTGCCAGCAGCTTGGAGGGGGGCGGGTACGAGCAGTACTTC; CDR3: CASSLEGGGYEQYF
size: once; D: NA; J: TRBJ1-3; V: TRBV7-8; DNA: TGTGCCAGCAGCCCAACAGGGTACTCTGGAAACACCATATATTTT; CDR3: CASSPTGYSGNTIYF
size: NA; D: NA; J: TRBJ1-1; V: TRBV6-5; DNA: TGTGCCAGCAGTTCCTCCTTTGGGAACACTGAAGCTTTCTTT; CDR3: CASSSSFGNTEAFF
size: NA; D: NA; J: TRBJ1-3; V: TRBV20-1; DNA: TGCAGTGCTCTCCCTCTCTCTGGAAACACCATATATTTT; CDR3: CSALPLSGNTIYF
size: NA; D: NA; J: TRBJ1-2; V: TRBV27; DNA: TGTGCCAGCAGAACGACAGCAAACTATGGCTACACCTTC; CDR3: CASRTTANYGYTF
size: NA; D: NA; J: TRBJ2-5; V: TRBV20-1; DNA: TGCAGTGCTAGATTGAGTTCGGGACCGGAGACCCAGTACTTC; CDR3: CSARLSSGPETQYF
size: NA; D: NA; J: TRBJ1-1; V: TRBV11-2; DNA: TGTGCCAGCAGCTTAGGGGGGTGGGGTGAAGCTTTCTTT; CDR3: CASSLGGWGEAFF
size: NA; D: TRBD1; J: TRBJ2-1; V: TRBV7-2; DNA: TGTGCCAGCAGCCGAAGATCGGGACAGGGGTACAATGAGCAGTTCTTC; CDR3: CASSRRSGQGYNEQFF
size: NA; D: NA; J: TRBJ2-1; V: TRBV7-2; DNA: TGTGCCAGCAGCTTAGCCGGGAATTCCTACAATGAGCAGTTCTTC; CDR3: CASSLAGNSYNEQFF
size: NA; D: NA; J: TRBJ2-7; V: TRBV6-1; DNA: TGTGCCAGCAGTCCCCAGTTTAGTTCGTCCCTTTACGAGCAGTACTTC; CDR3: CASSPQFSSSLYEQYF
size: NA; D: TRBD1; J: TRBJ2-3; V: TRBV6-1; DNA: TGTGCCAGCAGTACTGGACAGGGCACAGATACGCAGTATTTT; CDR3: CASSTGQGTDTQYF